One sample yielded the 8 T cell receptor beta chains listed below, sequenced in a study of naive and memory T cell subsets. An equimolar mix of two oligonucleotides served as the beta constant-region primer for TRBC1 and TRBC2. Four rounds of PCR amplified the ligated cDNA using nested alpha and beta constant-region primers plus SP2. Via MiXCR, TCRdb re-called the UMI-ligation and nested PCR reads, giving one row per CDR3 protein. In the table there are 95,000 to 150,000 distinct CDR3 sequences, 30% to 45% of which are singletons. The specimen sequenced was central memory CD4+ T cells from blood. All receptors derive from a human donor in good health.

The chain is built from TRBV6-2 or TRBV6-3 and TRBJ1-1; D gene unclear. The V gene lost 2 bases and the J gene lost 0 bases, with 13 bases spanning the gap. The germline V gene encodes CDR1 MNHEY and CDR2 SVGEGT. The CDR3 sequence is 16 residues long. The DNA of the CDR3 is TGTGCCAGCAGTTACACTGCAGGAGGGTTGAACACTGAAGCTTTCTTT. This sequence encodes CASSYTAGGLNTEAFF.

This clonotype showed up just a few times. The rearrangement uses TRBV7-9 and TRBJ1-5, with 7 bases lining up with TRBD1. CDR1 SEHNR and CDR2 FQNEAQ come from the germline V gene (reference sequence). This CDR3 spans 15 amino acids. Trimming cost V 0 bases and J 7 bases; bases outside gene matches: 6. The CDR3 sequence is CASSLADRVGQPQHF. CDR3 nucleotide sequence: TGTGCCAGCAGCTTAGCCGACAGGGTCGGACAGCCCCAGCATTTT.

This chain uses TRBV28 with TRBJ2-2; tentatively, D is TRBD1 or TRBD2 (5 bases each). Looked up from germline, CDR1 is MDHEN and CDR2 is SYDVKM. CDR3 length: 16 residues. V gave up 6 bases and J gave up 3 bases, with 17 bases separating them. CDR3 DNA: TGTGCCAGCAGCCGCCCTCGGGACCGATACACCGGGGAGCTGTTTTTT. It translates to CASSRPRDRYTGELFF.

The chain employs TRBV4-2 and TRBJ1-5; no reliable D call. Trimming left V 0 bases short and J 7 bases short, with 16 bases between. In germline, CDR1 is LGHNA, CDR2 YNFKEQ. This CDR3 is 16 amino acids long. The CDR3 protein is CASSQDWRSRRQPQHF. The CDR3 coding sequence is TGTGCCAGCAGCCAAGATTGGAGGAGCCGTAGGCAGCCCCAGCATTTT.

V usage is TRBV6-5 and J usage is TRBJ2-2; tentatively, D is TRBD2 (6 bases). V was pared by 8 bases and J by 5 bases, with 15 bases between. CDR1 is MNHEY, CDR2 SVGAGI, per germline. The CDR3 spans 14 residues. CDR3: CASSNLRGTGELFF. CDR3 nucleotides: TGTGCCAGCTCCAACCTTCGGGGGACCGGGGAGCTGTTTTTT.

Relative to its sample, this clonotype is medium-sized (0.01 to 0.1%). The chain employs TRBV7-9 and TRBJ2-3; 8 bases match TRBD1. This CDR3 is built from 15 residues. Germline assignment: CDR1 SEHNR and CDR2 FQNEAQ (reference sequence). V shed 5 bases, J shed 5 bases, and the junction held 9 bases outside the gene matches. CDR3 sequence: CASSATTGERDTQYF. CDR3 bases: TGTGCCAGCAGCGCGACGACAGGGGAGAGAGATACGCAGTATTTT.

This clonotype was picked up one time. This rearrangement joins TRBV11-2 to TRBJ2-1; D call uncertain. Trimming removed 7 bases from V and 5 bases from J, with 9 bases in between. In germline, CDR1 is SGHAT, CDR2 FQNNGV. The CDR3 spans 12 residues. CDR3 in amino acids: CASTGRNNEQFF. CDR3 coding DNA: TGTGCCAGCACTGGGCGAAACAATGAGCAGTTCTTC.

As to this clonotype: Germline and junction disagree at one end, which may indicate a read error. This rearrangement joins TRBV7-6 to TRBJ2-5, with TRBD2 matching 9 bases. CDR1 and CDR2 from the germline V gene are SGHVS and FNYEAQ. CDR3 length: 17 amino acids. This chain's CDR3 is CASSIAPPWREGETQYF. The CDR3 DNA follows: TGTGCCAGCAGCATAGCCCCTCCGTGGCGGGAGGGAGAGACCCAGTACTTC.